Shown below are 14 T cell receptor beta chains from a single sample sequenced in a study of blood T cell repertoires in COVID-19. TCRdb's table, derived via immunoSEQ multiplex PCR, lists solely in-frame clones and lacks some. Here the sample spans approximately 230,000 clones, about 86% being singletons. Sequenced: peripheral blood. These receptors all stem from an elderly man with acute or convalescent COVID-19.

CDR3 in DNA: TGCGCCAGCAGCCTAGTGTATAGGACAGGGGGCTCTTGGATCTATGGCTACACCTTC. Amino acid sequence: CASSLVYRTGGSWIYGYTF. The gene calls are TRBV5-1 and TRBJ1-2, with TRBD1 matching over 11 bases. This CDR3 is built from 19 residues. The germline gives CDR1 SGHRS, CDR2 YFSETQ. J lost 4 bases, V lost 4 bases, and 18 bases had no gene match.

The chain links TRBV11-1 to TRBJ1-1; 10 bases agree with TRBD1. The CDR3 spans 14 residues. Germline V CDR1 and CDR2: SGHAT, FQDESV (reference sequence). V shed 5 bases, J shed 7 bases, and the junction held 7 bases outside the gene matches. The CDR3 reads CASSGAGQGIEAFF. CDR3 nucleotide sequence: TGTGCCAGCAGCGGAGCGGGACAGGGGATTGAAGCTTTCTTT.

The gene calls are TRBV5-1 and TRBJ1-1; 12 nucleotides agree with TRBD1. Trimming at V came to 1 base and at J to 3 bases, leaving 7 bases not matched to a gene. This CDR3 comprises 17 residues. Germline CDR1 is SGHRS and CDR2 is YFSETQ. The CDR3 reads CASSLLGTGGEDTEAFF. In DNA form, the CDR3 reads TGCGCCAGCAGCTTGCTCGGGACAGGGGGCGAGGACACTGAAGCTTTCTTT.

The chain uses TRBV2 and TRBJ1-1; tentatively, D is TRBD1 (5 bases). V lost 1 base to trimming and J lost 7 bases, with 16 bases between them. CDR1 is SNHLY, CDR2 FYNNEI, per germline. The CDR3 is 15 amino acids. The CDR3 here is CASSEGQGGLYEAFF. As DNA, the CDR3 is TGTGCCAGCAGTGAAGGGCAGGGTGGCCTCTATGAAGCTTTCTTT. The full variable domain, completed using reference TRBV2 and TRBJ1-1, is EPEVTQTPSHQVTQMGQEVILRCVPISNHLYFYWYRQILGQKVEFLVSFYNNEISEKSEIFDDQFSVERPDGSNFTLKIRSTKLEDSAMYFCASSEGQGGLYEAFFGQGTRLTVV.

The chain has TRBV27 and TRBJ1-4; D possibly corresponds to TRBD1 (5 bases). CDR3 length equals 18 residues. Looked up from germline, CDR1 is MNHEY and CDR2 is SMNVEV (reference sequence). V lost 2 bases and J 3 bases, leaving 19 bases between the germline ends. In nucleotides, the CDR3 is TGTGCCAGCAGTTTAGAGGGTCCATACGGGGGAGCTAATGAAAAACTGTTTTTT. Its protein product is CASSLEGPYGGANEKLFF.

This chain uses TRBV3-1 (or the pseudogene TRBV3-2) with TRBJ2-7; no clear D gene. From germline, CDR1 is LGHDT and CDR2 YNNKEL (reference sequence). The CDR3 totals 14 residues. The V gene lost 2 bases and the J gene lost 5 bases, with 13 bases spanning the gap. CDR3 nucleotide sequence: TGTGCCAGCAGCCAACGTCCTTATGTTGACGAGCAGTACTTC. Translation: CASSQRPYVDEQYF.

The rearrangement links TRBV2 to TRBJ1-1, with D maybe TRBD1 (5 bases). The V gene's germline CDR1 is SNHLY and CDR2 FYNNEI. The CDR3 consists of 17 residues. The germline V and J ends were trimmed by 8 bases and 0 bases, with 22 bases remaining between them. The CDR3 sequence: CASAPGLGKTMNTEAFF. The CDR3 nucleotides are TGTGCCAGCGCCCCGGGACTGGGAAAGACCATGAACACTGAAGCTTTCTTT.

CDR3 region: CASSLDRGIGELFF. In DNA form, the CDR3 reads TGTGCCAGCAGCTTAGACAGGGGGATCGGGGAGCTGTTTTTT. The J gene is TRBJ2-2, the V gene TRBV7-6; 8 bases agree with TRBD1. This CDR3 has 14 amino acids. V lost 1 base and J lost 7; bases outside the gene matches: 2. Per germline, CDR1 SGHVS and CDR2 FNYEAQ.

This clone was detected many times. V usage is TRBV4-1 and J usage is TRBJ1-5; D remains ambiguous. Trimming cost V 0 bases and J 11 bases, with 17 bases left between them. The CDR3 is made up of 15 amino acids. Germline values: CDR1 MGHRA, CDR2 YSYEKL. CDR3 nucleotides: TGCGCCAGCAGCCAAGATGTGGCGGCTCCGTCGTCCCAGCATTTT. It yields the protein CASSQDVAAPSSQHF.

This chain connects TRBV5-1 to TRBJ1-6; 7 nucleotides line up with TRBD1. Per the germline V gene, CDR1 is SGHRS and CDR2 is YFSETQ. J gave up 10 bases and V 3 bases, and 13 bases lay outside the gene matches. This CDR3 is built from 16 residues. The CDR3 spells CASSSDEGARASPLHF. The CDR3 DNA follows: TGCGCCAGCAGCTCGGACGAGGGGGCGCGGGCCTCACCCCTCCACTTT.

The genes are TRBV6-5 and TRBJ2-7; 11 nucleotides match TRBD1. This CDR3 has 14 amino acids. CDR1 MNHEY and CDR2 SVGAGI come from the germline V gene. The V and J ends lost 8 bases and 2 bases, in that order; junction bases with no gene match: 5. CDR3: CASVRDRGAYEQYF. As DNA, the CDR3 is TGTGCCAGCGTTAGGGACAGGGGGGCCTACGAGCAGTACTTC.

This sequence joins TRBV6-5 and TRBJ2-3; D is ambiguous. The CDR3 runs to 15 residues. The V end lost 4 bases, the J end lost 5 bases, and 16 bases lay between the germline ends. Germline V gene lookup returns CDR1 MNHEY and CDR2 SVGAGI. CDR3 amino acids: CASSSGSLIVDTQYF. The CDR3 DNA follows: TGTGCCAGCAGTTCCGGGTCTCTCATTGTAGATACGCAGTATTTT.

This chain uses TRBV27 with TRBJ1-6, with D unclear. The CDR3 consists of 13 residues. Germline V gene data show CDR1 as MNHEY and CDR2 as SMNVEV (reference sequence). V was cut by 6 bases and J by 7 bases, with 10 bases left in between. CDR3 DNA sequence: TGTGCCAGCAGCCCACAGTCCAATTCACCCCTCCACTTT. It specifies CASSPQSNSPLHF.

The CDR3 DNA is TGTGCCAGCAGTTACTCGAACAGGATGAGGAATGAGCAGTTCTTC. This gives the protein CASSYSNRMRNEQFF. The V call is TRBV6-5, the J call TRBJ2-1; D is perhaps TRBD1 (5 bases). The germline V gene encodes CDR1 MNHEY and CDR2 SVGAGI. Trimming stripped 0 bases from V and 7 bases from J, with 13 bases between. The CDR3 covers 15 residues.